These 24 T cell receptor beta chains came from one sample sequenced in a study of blood T cell repertoires in COVID-19. Repertoires were generated with immunoSEQ multiplex PCR, while TCRdb's copy carries only in-frame clones and drops some. The sample includes about 220,000 clones, about 83% of them seen just once. Sample: peripheral blood. All receptors derive from a woman aged 45-60 years with acute or convalescent COVID-19.

The rearrangement uses TRBV29-1 and TRBJ2-7; 7 bases line up with TRBD1. The CDR3 contains 14 residues. Germline V lookup: CDR1 SQVTM, CDR2 ANQGSEA. With 1 base clipped from V and 2 bases from J, the junction kept 5 bases outside the gene matches. CDR3 in amino acids: CSVEVGDSTYEQYF. The CDR3 DNA is TGCAGCGTTGAAGTTGGGGACAGTACCTACGAGCAGTACTTC.

This clone appeared a single time. The chain recombines TRBV7-2 with TRBJ2-5; TRBD2 agrees at 9 bases. The CDR3 totals 14 residues. Germline trimming cut 10 bases from V and 2 bases from J; bases unmatched to any gene: 8. The germline gives CDR1 SGHTA, CDR2 FQGNSA. The CDR3 nucleotides are TGTGCCACGACGACTAGCGGCCCACAAGAGACCCAGTACTTC. Protein product: CATTTSGPQETQYF.

With respect to this clone: This same CDR3 is encoded by further DNA sequences in the sample. For the CDR3, the DNA is TGTGCCAGCAGCTTAGCGGGTCTAGCGGGAGGAGAGACCCAGTACTTC. It yields the protein CASSLAGLAGGETQYF. The chain recombines TRBV7-2 with TRBJ2-5; 11 bases agree with TRBD2. The ends lost 0 bases at V and 4 bases at J; junction bases unmatched: 4. CDR1 SGHTA and CDR2 FQGNSA come from the germline V gene. The CDR3 length is 16 residues.

This clone has only one observation. The rearrangement links TRBV11-2 to TRBJ2-3; possibly TRBD2 for D (5 bases). The germline gives CDR1 SGHAT, CDR2 FQNNGV. Trimming stripped 2 bases from V and 5 bases from J, with 8 bases between. The CDR3 loop spans 13 amino acids. The CDR3 is CASSLSRGDTQYF. The DNA of the CDR3 is TGTGCCAGCAGCTTATCCCGGGGAGATACGCAGTATTTT.

The CDR3 protein is CASIPGLAGEGSDTQYF. As DNA, the CDR3 is TGCGCCAGCATTCCGGGACTAGCGGGAGAAGGGTCAGATACGCAGTATTTT. The chain links TRBV10-2 to TRBJ2-3; TRBD2 matches at 14 bases. The CDR3 loop spans 17 amino acids. CDR1 and CDR2 from the germline V gene are WSHSY and SAAADI. Trimming cost V 7 bases and J 4 bases; bases outside gene matches: 10.

This clone occurred once. CDR3 coding DNA: TGTGCCTCCTCCCACGGGGTGCCCACTGAAGCTTTCTTT. This gives the protein CASSHGVPTEAFF. This chain links TRBV30 with TRBJ1-1; no reliable D call. Germline V gene sequence: CDR1 GTSNPN, CDR2 SVGIG (reference sequence). The CDR3 contains 13 residues. V was pared by 7 bases and J by 4 bases, with 16 bases between.

The sample holds one count of this clone. V is TRBV6-5 and J is TRBJ1-1, with 9 bases lining up with TRBD1. The CDR3 extends over 15 amino acids. CDR1 and CDR2 (germline): MNHEY, SVGAGI. Trimming cost V 5 bases and J 0 bases; bases outside gene matches: 4. The CDR3 nucleotides read TGTGCCAGCAGTCCAGGGACAGGGATGAACACTGAAGCTTTCTTT. Its protein product is CASSPGTGMNTEAFF.

The chain links TRBV28 to TRBJ2-2; no clear D gene. Deletions cut 7 bases from V and 3 bases from J, with 9 bases between. The CDR3 loop spans 13 amino acids. In germline, CDR1 is MDHEN, CDR2 SYDVKM. CDR3: CASTSVHTGELFF. The CDR3, as DNA: TGTGCCAGCACCTCGGTCCACACCGGGGAGCTGTTTTTT.

The rearrangement links TRBV12-5 to TRBJ2-1, with 9 bases lining up with TRBD2. This CDR3 comprises 17 residues. The V segment lost 0 bases and the J segment 6 bases; nucleotides outside the gene matches: 9. Germline V gene data show CDR1 as LGHNT and CDR2 as FRNRAP. CDR3 in amino acids: CASGLVWQREVLNEQFF. The CDR3 coding sequence is TGTGCTAGTGGTTTGGTATGGCAGCGGGAGGTACTCAATGAGCAGTTCTTC.

The gene calls are TRBV6-7 and TRBJ2-2; possibly TRBD2 for D (6 bases). TRBV6-7 is an ORF for which the function is uncertain. CDR3 length: 17 residues. V was clipped by 2 bases and J by 0 bases, with 13 bases between them. For the CDR3, the DNA is TGTGCCAGCAGTTACGTCTATAGCGGCGCGAACACCGGGGAGCTGTTTTTT. Protein sequence: CASSYVYSGANTGELFF.

The chain couples TRBV2 to TRBJ2-2; a possible D gene is TRBD2 (6 bases). Germline V lookup: CDR1 SNHLY, CDR2 FYNNEI. The length of the CDR3 is 15 residues. Deletions cut 4 bases from V and 0 bases from J, with 9 bases between. The CDR3 DNA is TGTGCCAGCAGTGCTAGCGCAACGAACACCGGGGAGCTGTTTTTT. Amino acids: CASSASATNTGELFF.

This chain joins TRBV6-2 or TRBV6-3 and TRBJ2-5; no clear D. The CDR3 runs to 15 residues. CDR1 MNHEY and CDR2 SVGEGT come from the germline V gene. Trimming pared 0 bases from V and 3 bases from J, leaving 11 bases between. This chain's CDR3 is CASSYSMLLKETQYF. The CDR3 DNA reads as TGTGCCAGCAGTTACTCGATGCTCCTAAAAGAGACCCAGTACTTC.

This rearrangement joins TRBV9 to TRBJ2-1; D gene uncertain. CDR3 length: 14 amino acids. The V gene's germline CDR1 is SGDLS and CDR2 YYNGEE. The germline V and J ends were trimmed by 0 bases and 10 bases, with 14 bases remaining between them. CDR3 nucleotide sequence: TGTGCCAGCAGCGTAGACGGAGCAGCTGCCGAGCAGTTCTTC. The encoded protein is CASSVDGAAAEQFF.

The chain joins TRBV5-4 to TRBJ2-5, with 9 bases matching TRBD1. CDR3 size: 16 residues. Germline trimming cut 3 bases from V and 3 bases from J; bases unmatched to any gene: 9. Looked up from germline, CDR1 is SGHNT and CDR2 is YYREEE (reference sequence). The CDR3 DNA sequence: TGTGCCAGCAGCTCACCCCGGACAGGGGCAAAAGAGACCCAGTACTTC. It encodes CASSSPRTGAKETQYF.

This clone was recorded only once. For the CDR3, the DNA is TGTGCCAGCAGTTTTGGACAGAACACTGAAGCTTTCTTT. Protein: CASSFGQNTEAFF. The V gene is TRBV28, the J gene TRBJ1-1, with TRBD1 as a possible D gene (5 bases). Germline lookup yields CDR1 MDHEN and CDR2 SYDVKM. V dropped 3 bases and J dropped 1 base, with 6 bases sitting between them. This CDR3 is 13 amino acids long.

This chain links TRBV5-1 with TRBJ2-7, with TRBD2 matching over 10 bases. Germline CDR1 and CDR2: SGHRS and YFSETQ. The CDR3 length is 18 residues. After removal of 4 bases from V and 2 bases from J, the junction contained 15 bases not matched to a gene. CDR3 sequence: CASSPRGSGRDYTYEQYF. In DNA form, the CDR3 reads TGCGCCAGCAGCCCCCGGGGGAGCGGGAGGGATTATACCTACGAGCAGTACTTC.

The chain links TRBV29-1 to TRBJ1-1; D unclear. CDR3 size: 13 residues. Trimming cost V 5 bases and J 3 bases, with 13 bases left between them. Germline V CDR1 and CDR2: SQVTM, ANQGSEA. The CDR3 DNA reads TGCAGCGTTTGGAGGTGGGAGGACACTGAAGCTTTCTTT. It is translated as CSVWRWEDTEAFF.

This chain joins TRBV5-1 and TRBJ2-1; 8 bases map to TRBD2. Germline V gene sequence: CDR1 SGHRS, CDR2 YFSETQ. The V segment lost 4 bases and the J segment 8 bases; nucleotides outside the gene matches: 11. The length of the CDR3 is 15 residues. The CDR3 region has the DNA TGCGCCAGCAGCGGACTACACCCGCGGGGGGATGAGCAGTTCTTC. Translation gives CASSGLHPRGDEQFF.

The gene calls are TRBV7-2 and TRBJ1-6, with 9 nucleotides matching TRBD1. Trimming removed 5 bases from V and 9 bases from J; junction bases left unmatched: 5. The CDR3 extends over 14 amino acids. The germline V gene encodes CDR1 SGHTA and CDR2 FQGNSA. The CDR3 DNA is TGTGCCAGCAGCCGTGGGACAGGGCCTTCACCCCTCCACTTT. Its translation is CASSRGTGPSPLHF.

The chain has TRBV7-9 and TRBJ2-1, with TRBD1 matching 8 bases. Trimming took 5 bases from V and 6 from J; bases not matched to a gene: 9. From germline, CDR1 is SEHNR and CDR2 FQNEAQ (reference sequence). The CDR3 is 15 amino acids. The CDR3: CASSRILTGANEQFF. CDR3 in DNA: TGTGCCAGCAGCCGGATTCTGACAGGGGCCAATGAGCAGTTCTTC.

The chain joins TRBV15 to TRBJ2-1; possible D gene TRBD1, 5 bases. Germline V gives CDR1 LNHNV, CDR2 YYDKDF (reference sequence). The V end lost 4 bases, the J end lost 5 bases, and 27 bases lay between the germline ends. This CDR3 is 19 amino acids long. The DNA of the CDR3 is TGTGCCACCAGCAAGATAGCAACAGGAAGAAGAGACGGAAACAATGAGCAGTTCTTC. Its protein product is CATSKIATGRRDGNNEQFF.

This clone turned up a few times. This chain links TRBV2 with TRBJ2-7, with 12 bases identical to TRBD1. Germline V gives CDR1 SNHLY, CDR2 FYNNEI. CDR3 length: 13 residues. V lost 7 bases and J lost 7; bases outside the gene matches: 5. The CDR3 DNA sequence: TGTGCCAGCACGGGACAGGGGGCGGGTGAGCAGTACTTC. This gives the protein CASTGQGAGEQYF.

The chain employs TRBV6-5 and TRBJ1-5; no firm D call. Germline V gives CDR1 MNHEY, CDR2 SVGAGI. The ends were cut back, 8 bases at V and 10 bases at J, with 18 bases in the middle. This CDR3 has 13 amino acids. The CDR3 is CASRSTPSHPQHF. Here the CDR3 DNA reads TGTGCCAGCCGCTCGACACCCAGCCACCCCCAGCATTTT.

This chain links TRBV28 with TRBJ2-1; tentatively, D is TRBD1 (5 bases). There are 11 residues in the CDR3. The ends were cut back, 6 bases at V and 9 bases at J, with 9 bases in the middle. Germline V lookup: CDR1 MDHEN, CDR2 SYDVKM. The CDR3 nucleotides read TGTGCCAGCAGCTTAGACAGTGAGCAGTTCTTC. It yields the protein CASSLDSEQFF.